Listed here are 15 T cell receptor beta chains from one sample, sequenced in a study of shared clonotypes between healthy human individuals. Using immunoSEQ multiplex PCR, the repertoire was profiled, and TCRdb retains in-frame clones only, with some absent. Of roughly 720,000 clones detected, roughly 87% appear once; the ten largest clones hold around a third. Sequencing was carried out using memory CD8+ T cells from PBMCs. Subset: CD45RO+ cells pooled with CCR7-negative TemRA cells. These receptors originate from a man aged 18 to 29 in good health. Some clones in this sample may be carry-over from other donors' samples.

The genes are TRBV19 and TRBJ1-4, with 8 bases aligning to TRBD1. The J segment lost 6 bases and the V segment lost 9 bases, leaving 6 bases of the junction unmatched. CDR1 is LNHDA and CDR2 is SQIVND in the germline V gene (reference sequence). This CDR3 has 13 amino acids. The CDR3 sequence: CASRQGWDEKLFF. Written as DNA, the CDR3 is TGTGCCAGCAGACAGGGGTGGGATGAAAAACTGTTTTTT.

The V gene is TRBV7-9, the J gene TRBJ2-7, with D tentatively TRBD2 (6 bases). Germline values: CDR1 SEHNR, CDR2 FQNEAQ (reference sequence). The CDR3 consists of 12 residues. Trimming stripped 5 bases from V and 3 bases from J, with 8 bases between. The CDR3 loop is CASSMGLYEQYF. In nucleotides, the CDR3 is TGTGCCAGCAGCATGGGACTCTACGAGCAGTACTTC.

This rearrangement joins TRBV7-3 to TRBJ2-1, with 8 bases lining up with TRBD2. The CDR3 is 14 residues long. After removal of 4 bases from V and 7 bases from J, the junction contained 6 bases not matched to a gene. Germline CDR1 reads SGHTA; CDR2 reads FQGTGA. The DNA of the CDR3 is TGTGCCAGCAGCTCTTTCGGGAGGGGAAATGAGCAGTTCTTC. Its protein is CASSSFGRGNEQFF. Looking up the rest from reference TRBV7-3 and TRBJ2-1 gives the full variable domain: GAGVSQTPSNKVTEKGKYVELRCDPISGHTALYWYRQSLGQGPEFLIYFQGTGAADDSGLPNDRFFAVRPEGSVSTLKIQRTERGDSAVYLCASSSFGRGNEQFFGPGTRLTVL.

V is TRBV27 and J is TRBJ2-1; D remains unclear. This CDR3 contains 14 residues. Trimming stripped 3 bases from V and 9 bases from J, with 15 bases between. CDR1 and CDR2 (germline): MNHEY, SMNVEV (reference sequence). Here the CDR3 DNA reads TGTGCCAGCAGTTTCCTGTCAGCGTTCGGTGAGCAGTTCTTC. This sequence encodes CASSFLSAFGEQFF.

The CDR3 is CASSLGTGSGYEQYF. In nucleotides, the CDR3 is TGTGCCAGCAGTTTAGGGACAGGGTCCGGCTACGAGCAGTACTTC. The chain has TRBV28 and TRBJ2-7; 9 bases align to TRBD1. Trimming took 2 bases from V and 3 from J; bases not matched to a gene: 5. Per the germline V gene, CDR1 is MDHEN and CDR2 is SYDVKM. CDR3 length equals 15 residues.

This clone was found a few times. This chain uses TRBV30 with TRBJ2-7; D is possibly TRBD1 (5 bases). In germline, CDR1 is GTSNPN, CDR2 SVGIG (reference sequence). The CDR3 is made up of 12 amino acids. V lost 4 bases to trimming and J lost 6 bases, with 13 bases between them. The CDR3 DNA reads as TGTGCCTGGACCAGGGCATTGGCCGAGCAGTACTTC. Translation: CAWTRALAEQYF. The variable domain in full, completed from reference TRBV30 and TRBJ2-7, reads SQTIHQWPATLVQPVGSPLSLECTVEGTSNPNLYWYRQAAGRGLQLLFYSVGIGQISSEVPQNLSASRPQDRQFILSSKKLLLSDSGFYLCAWTRALAEQYFGPGTRLTVT.

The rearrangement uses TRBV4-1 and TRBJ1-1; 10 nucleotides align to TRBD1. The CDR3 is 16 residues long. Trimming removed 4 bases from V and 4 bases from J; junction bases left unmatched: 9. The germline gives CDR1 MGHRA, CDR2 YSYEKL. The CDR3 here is CASSLRQGAGGTEAFF. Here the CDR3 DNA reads TGCGCCAGCAGCCTTCGACAGGGGGCGGGGGGCACTGAAGCTTTCTTT.

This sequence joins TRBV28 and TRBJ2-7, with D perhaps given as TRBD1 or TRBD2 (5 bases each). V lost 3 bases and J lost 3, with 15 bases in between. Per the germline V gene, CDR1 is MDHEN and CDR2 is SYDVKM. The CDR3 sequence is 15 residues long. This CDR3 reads CASSFLQGTNYEQYF. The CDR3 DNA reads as TGTGCCAGCAGTTTTCTCCAAGGGACGAACTACGAGCAGTACTTC.

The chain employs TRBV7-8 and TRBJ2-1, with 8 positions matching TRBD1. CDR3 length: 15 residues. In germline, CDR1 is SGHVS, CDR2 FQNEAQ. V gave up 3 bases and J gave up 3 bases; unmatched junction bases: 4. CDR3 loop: CASSFKGQVYNEQFF. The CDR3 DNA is TGTGCCAGCAGCTTTAAGGGACAGGTCTACAATGAGCAGTTCTTC.

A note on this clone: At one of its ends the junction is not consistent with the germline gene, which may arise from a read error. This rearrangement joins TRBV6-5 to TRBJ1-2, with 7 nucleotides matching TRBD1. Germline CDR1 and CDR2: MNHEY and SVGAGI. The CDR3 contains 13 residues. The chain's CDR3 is CATSELDRDGYTF. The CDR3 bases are TGTGCCACCAGTGAACTCGACAGGGATGGCTACACCTTC.

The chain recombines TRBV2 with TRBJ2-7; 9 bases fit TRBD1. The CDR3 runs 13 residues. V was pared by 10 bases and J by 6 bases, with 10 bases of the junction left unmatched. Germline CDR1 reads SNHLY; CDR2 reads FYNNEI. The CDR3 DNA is TGTGCCATAGAGGGACAGGGAAAGCCCGAGCAGTACTTC. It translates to CAIEGQGKPEQYF.

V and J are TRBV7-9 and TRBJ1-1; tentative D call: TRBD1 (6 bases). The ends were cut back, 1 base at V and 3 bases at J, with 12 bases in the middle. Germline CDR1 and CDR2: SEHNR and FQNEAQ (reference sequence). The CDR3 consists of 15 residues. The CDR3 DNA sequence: TGTGCCAGCAGCTTAGGCCGGGGGGCATACACTGAAGCTTTCTTT. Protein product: CASSLGRGAYTEAFF.

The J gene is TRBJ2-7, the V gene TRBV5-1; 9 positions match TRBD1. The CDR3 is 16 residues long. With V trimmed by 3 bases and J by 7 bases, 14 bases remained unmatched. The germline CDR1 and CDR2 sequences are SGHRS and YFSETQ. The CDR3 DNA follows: TGCGCCAGCAGCTGGCCCCCAGGGACAGGGTTTCGGGAGCAGTACTTC. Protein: CASSWPPGTGFREQYF. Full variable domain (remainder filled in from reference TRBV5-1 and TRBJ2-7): KAGVTQTPRYLIKTRGQQVTLSCSPISGHRSVSWYQQTPGQGLQFLFEYFSETQRNKGNFPGRFSGRQFSNSRSEMNVSTLELGDSALYLCASSWPPGTGFREQYFGPGTRLTVT.

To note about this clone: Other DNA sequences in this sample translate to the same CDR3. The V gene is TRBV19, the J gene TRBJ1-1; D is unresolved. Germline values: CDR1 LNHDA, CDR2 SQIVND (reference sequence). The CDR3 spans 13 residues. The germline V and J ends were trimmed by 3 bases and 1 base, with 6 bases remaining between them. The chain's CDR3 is CASSIGPNTEAFF. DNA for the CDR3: TGTGCCAGTAGTATTGGGCCGAACACTGAAGCTTTCTTT.

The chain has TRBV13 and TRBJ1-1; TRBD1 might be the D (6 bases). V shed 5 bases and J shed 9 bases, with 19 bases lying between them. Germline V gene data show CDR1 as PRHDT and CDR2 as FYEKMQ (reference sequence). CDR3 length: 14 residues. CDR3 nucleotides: TGTGCCAGCAGCCACGAATCCGGGACACCCAAAGCTTTCTTT. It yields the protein CASSHESGTPKAFF.